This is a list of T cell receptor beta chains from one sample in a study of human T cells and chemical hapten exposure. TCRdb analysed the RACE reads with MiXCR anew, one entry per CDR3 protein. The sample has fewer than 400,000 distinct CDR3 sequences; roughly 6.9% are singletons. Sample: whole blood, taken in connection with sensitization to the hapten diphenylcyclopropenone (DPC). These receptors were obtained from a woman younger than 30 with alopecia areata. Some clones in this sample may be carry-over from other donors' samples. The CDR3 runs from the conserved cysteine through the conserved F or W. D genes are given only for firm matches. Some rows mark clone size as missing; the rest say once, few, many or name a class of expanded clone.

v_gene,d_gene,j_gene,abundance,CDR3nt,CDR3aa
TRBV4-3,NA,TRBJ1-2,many,TGCGCCAGCAGCCAAGATACAGGGAATGGCTTCTATGGCTACACCTTC,CASSQDTGNGFYGYTF
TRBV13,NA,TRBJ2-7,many,TGTGCCAGCAGCTTAGTGGGCGGGTCCCCATCCTACGAGCAGTACTTC,CASSLVGGSPSYEQYF
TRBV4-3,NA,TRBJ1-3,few,TGCGCCAGCAGCCAAGATCTCACTGCCAGGGCTGGAAACACCATATATTTT,CASSQDLTARAGNTIYF
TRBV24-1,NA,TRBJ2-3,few,TGTGCCACCAGTGAGACGTTCACAGATACGCAGTATTTT,CATSETFTDTQYF
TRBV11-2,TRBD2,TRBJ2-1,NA,TGTGCCAGCAACCCCCTTGGACTAGCCCTGTGGCAGTTCTTC,CASNPLGLALWQFF
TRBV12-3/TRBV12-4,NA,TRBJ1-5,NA,TGTGCCAGCAGTTTAGCGAGGGGGGATCAGCCCCAGCATTTT,CASSLARGDQPQHF
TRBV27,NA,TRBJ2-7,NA,TGTGCCAGCAGACTGACGCTCGCTCTAACCTACGAGCAGTACTTC,CASRLTLALTYEQYF
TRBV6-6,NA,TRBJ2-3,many,TGTGCCAGCCTTGACCGGGCAGATACGCAGTATTTT,CASLDRADTQYF
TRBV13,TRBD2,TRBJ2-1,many,TGTGCCAGCAGCAAACCGGGACTAGACTACAATGAGCAGTTCTTC,CASSKPGLDYNEQFF
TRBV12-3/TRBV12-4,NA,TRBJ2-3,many,TGTGCCAGCAAGACCGGGGTCACAGATACGCAGTATTTT,CASKTGVTDTQYF
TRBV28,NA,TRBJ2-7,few,TGTGCCACCCTCCGAGGCGAGCCCTACGAGCAGTACTTC,CATLRGEPYEQYF
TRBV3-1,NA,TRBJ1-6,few,TGTGCCAGCAGCCAAGACACGGGCTCCTATAATTCACCCCTCCACTTT,CASSQDTGSYNSPLHF
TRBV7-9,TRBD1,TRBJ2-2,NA,TGTGCCAGCCTCGTTACCGACAGGGGATGGATCGACGCCGGGGAGCTGTTTTTT,CASLVTDRGWIDAGELFF
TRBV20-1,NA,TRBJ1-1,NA,TGCAGTGCTAGAGAACCCGGCACTGAAGCTTTCTTT,CSAREPGTEAFF
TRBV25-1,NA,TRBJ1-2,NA,TGTGCCAGCAGTGAACTCCTTGAGGGTCCCTACACCTTC,CASSELLEGPYTF
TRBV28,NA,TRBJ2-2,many,TGTGCCAGCAGTGGGGGCTACACCGGGGAGCTGTTTTTT,CASSGGYTGELFF
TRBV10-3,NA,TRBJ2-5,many,TGTGCCATCAGTGAGTCCAGGTCAGAAGAGACCCAGTACTTC,CAISESRSEETQYF
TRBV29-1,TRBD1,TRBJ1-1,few,TGCAGCGGACAGGGGGACCTGAACACTGAAGCTTTCTTT,CSGQGDLNTEAFF
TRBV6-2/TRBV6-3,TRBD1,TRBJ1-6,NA,TGTGCCAGCAGTGCCGGGACAGATTCTCCACCCCTCCACTTT,CASSAGTDSPPLHF
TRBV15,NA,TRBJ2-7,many,TGTGCCACCAGCACAACTCTCACCGTAGGCAGGGAAGCTGACGAGCAGTACTTC,CATSTTLTVGREADEQYF
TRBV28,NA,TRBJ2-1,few,TGTGCCAGCAGCTCTATCCCTCGAATTTACAATGAGCAGTTCTTC,CASSSIPRIYNEQFF
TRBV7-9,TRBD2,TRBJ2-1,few,TGTGCCAGCAGCCGGATAGCGGGGGCCTCCTACAATGAGCAGTTCTTC,CASSRIAGASYNEQFF
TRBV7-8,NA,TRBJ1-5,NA,TGTGCCAGCAGGGAAGGTAGCAATCAGCCCCAGCATTTT,CASREGSNQPQHF
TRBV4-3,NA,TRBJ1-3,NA,TGCGCCAGCAGCCAATCCAGGACCGCGCCATGGGACACCATATATTTT,CASSQSRTAPWDTIYF
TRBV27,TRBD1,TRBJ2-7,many,TGTGCCAGCAGTTTCAACAGGGGCCGCGAGCAGTACTTC,CASSFNRGREQYF
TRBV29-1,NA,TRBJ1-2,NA,TGCAGCGTTGGCAGGGGAGTAGTTGGCAACACCTTC,CSVGRGVVGNTF
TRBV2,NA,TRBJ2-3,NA,TGTGCCAGCAGTGCCGCGGACCCGCGGCTTAGCACAGATACGCAGTATTTT,CASSAADPRLSTDTQYF
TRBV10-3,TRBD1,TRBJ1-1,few,TGTGCCATCAGATCCCAGGGGGGCACTGAAGCTTTCTTT,CAIRSQGGTEAFF
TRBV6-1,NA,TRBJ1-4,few,TGTGCCAGCAGGGAAGGGATTAATGAAAAACTGTTTTTT,CASREGINEKLFF
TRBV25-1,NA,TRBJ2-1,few,TGTGCCAGCAGTCCCCTAGGGCAGGGCAATGAGCAGTTCTTC,CASSPLGQGNEQFF
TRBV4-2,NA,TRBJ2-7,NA,TGTGCCAGCAGTCCGGCCAGGTGGTCCGAGCAGTACTTC,CASSPARWSEQYF
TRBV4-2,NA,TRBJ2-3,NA,TGTGCCAGCAGCCAAGTTACGGAAACCACAGATACGCAGTATTTT,CASSQVTETTDTQYF
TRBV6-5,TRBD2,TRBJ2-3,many,TGTGCCAGCAGCAATAGGGCGGGGGGGCAAGATACGCAGTATTTT,CASSNRAGGQDTQYF
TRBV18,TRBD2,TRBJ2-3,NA,TGTGCCAGCTCACAAACTTGGACTAGCGGGGGCTTCACAGATACGCAGTATTTT,CASSQTWTSGGFTDTQYF
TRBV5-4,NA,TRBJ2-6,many,TGTGCCAGCAGCCACCAGTCTGGGGCCAACGTCCTGACTTTC,CASSHQSGANVLTF
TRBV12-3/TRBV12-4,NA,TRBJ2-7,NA,TGTGCCAGCAGTTGGGGCAGTCCCTACGAGCAGTACTTC,CASSWGSPYEQYF
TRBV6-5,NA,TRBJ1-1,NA,TGTGCCAGCAGTTACTTACCAGGGTATGACACTGAAGCTTTCTTT,CASSYLPGYDTEAFF
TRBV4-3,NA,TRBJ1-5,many,TGCGCCAGCAGCCAAGAGATCTATAGCAATCAGCCCCAGCATTTT,CASSQEIYSNQPQHF
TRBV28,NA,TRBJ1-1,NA,TGTGCCAGCAGTTCCACAGGGCTATGGGGGGGCACTGAAGCTTTCTTT,CASSSTGLWGGTEAFF
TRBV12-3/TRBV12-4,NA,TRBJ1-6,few,TGTGCCAGCACTATCTCCGTCAGGGGACCCCTCCACTTT,CASTISVRGPLHF
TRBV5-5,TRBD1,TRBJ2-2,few,TGTGCCAGCAGCTTACTGACAGGGGGCGACACCGGGGAGCTGTTTTTT,CASSLLTGGDTGELFF
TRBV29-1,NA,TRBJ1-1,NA,TGCAGCGTTGAGGGCGGGCAGCGGTACACTGAAGCTTTCTTT,CSVEGGQRYTEAFF
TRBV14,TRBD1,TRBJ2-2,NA,TGTGCCAGCAGCCGAACAGGGGGCCCCGGGGAGCTGTTTTTT,CASSRTGGPGELFF
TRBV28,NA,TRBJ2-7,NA,TGTGCCGTGGGACCTCAAGGTTGGTCCTACGAGCAGTACTTC,CAVGPQGWSYEQYF
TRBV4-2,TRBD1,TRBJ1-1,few,TGTGCCAGCAGCGCGGGGGACAGGATGAACACTGAAGCTTTCTTT,CASSAGDRMNTEAFF
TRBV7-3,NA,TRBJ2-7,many,TGTGCCAGCAGCGCCCTAGGGGGACCTTCCTACGAGCAGTACTTC,CASSALGGPSYEQYF
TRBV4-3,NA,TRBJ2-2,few,TGCGCCAGCAGCCAAGATGACAGATCCGGGGAGCTGTTTTTT,CASSQDDRSGELFF
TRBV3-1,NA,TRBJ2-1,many,TGTGCCAGCAGCTCCAAATCCTGGGATTATGAGCAGTTCTTC,CASSSKSWDYEQFF
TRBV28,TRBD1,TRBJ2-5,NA,TGTGCCACCCGGACAGGGAAAGAGACCCAGTACTTC,CATRTGKETQYF
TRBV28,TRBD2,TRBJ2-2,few,TGTGCCAGCAGCCTCGGACTAGCGGGGGGTAGAACCGGGGAGCTGTTTTTT,CASSLGLAGGRTGELFF
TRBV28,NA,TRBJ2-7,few,TGTGCCAGCAGTCGCCCCGAATGGAGCTACGAGCAGTACTTC,CASSRPEWSYEQYF
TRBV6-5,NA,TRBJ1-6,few,TGTGCCAGCAGTTTCGGGGAGACGGATTCACCCCTCCACTTT,CASSFGETDSPLHF
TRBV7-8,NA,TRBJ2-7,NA,TGTGCCAGCATCAACGAAGCCTACGAGCAGTACTTC,CASINEAYEQYF
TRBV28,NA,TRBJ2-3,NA,TGTGCCAGCAGTTCGGGACTGCTATTTATCACAGATACGCAGTATTTT,CASSSGLLFITDTQYF
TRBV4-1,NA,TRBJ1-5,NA,TGCGCCAGCAGCCTCTCCTGGCAGGGAGGGCAGCCCCAGCATTTT,CASSLSWQGGQPQHF
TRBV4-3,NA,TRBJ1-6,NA,TGCGCCAGCAGCACGCGCCGGGACGGCTATTCACCCCTCCACTTT,CASSTRRDGYSPLHF
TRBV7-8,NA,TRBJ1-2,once,TGTGCCAGCAGCACTTACAGGGTGGCCAGTAACTATGGCTACACCTTC,CASSTYRVASNYGYTF
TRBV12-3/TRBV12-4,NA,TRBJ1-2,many,TGTGCCAGCACTATGGGGATTCTTGGCTACACCTTC,CASTMGILGYTF